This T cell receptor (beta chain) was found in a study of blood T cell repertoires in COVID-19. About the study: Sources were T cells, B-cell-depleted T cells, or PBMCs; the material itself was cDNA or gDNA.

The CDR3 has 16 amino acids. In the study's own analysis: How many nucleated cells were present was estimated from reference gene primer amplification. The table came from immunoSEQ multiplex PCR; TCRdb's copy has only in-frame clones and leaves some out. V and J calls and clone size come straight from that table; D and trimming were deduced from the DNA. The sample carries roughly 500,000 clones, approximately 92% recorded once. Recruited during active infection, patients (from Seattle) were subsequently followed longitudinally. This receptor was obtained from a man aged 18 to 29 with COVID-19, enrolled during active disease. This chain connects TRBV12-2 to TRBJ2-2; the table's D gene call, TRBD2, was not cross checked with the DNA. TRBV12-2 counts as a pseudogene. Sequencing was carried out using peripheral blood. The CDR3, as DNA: TGTGCAAGTCGCTTAGGAGGCCTATCGAACACCGGGGAGCTGTTTTTT. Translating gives CASRLGGLSNTGELFF.